This is a list of T cell receptor beta chains from one sample in a study of cytomegalovirus exposure and HLA in healthy donors. Generated by immunoSEQ multiplex PCR, the TCRdb table keeps only in-frame clones and is missing some. The sample table sets out roughly 120,000 clones. The sample was PBMCs. The receptors derive from a man younger than 35 in good health and CMV-seronegative. Both conserved end residues are part of each CDR3. A D gene is named only where the DNA matches it firmly.

j_call	d_call	v_call	cdr3_aa	cdr3_nt
TRBJ2-1	TRBD1	TRBV4-2	CASSQDSGGSYNEQFF	TGTGCCAGCAGCCAAGACTCAGGGGGCTCCTACAATGAGCAGTTCTTC
TRBJ1-4	NA	TRBV28	CASSKEGWGYVDEKLFF	TGTGCCAGCAGCAAGGAGGGCTGGGGCTATGTGGATGAAAAACTGTTTTTT
TRBJ2-7	TRBD1	TRBV30	CAWRDRVHEQYF	TGTGCCTGGCGGGACAGGGTACACGAGCAGTACTTC
TRBJ2-1	TRBD2	TRBV27	CASSLGTSGYYNEQFF	TGTGCCAGCAGTTTAGGGACTAGCGGTTACTACAATGAGCAGTTCTTC
TRBJ1-2	NA	TRBV5-1	CASSLAVSGYVNYGYTF	TGCGCCAGCAGCTTGGCCGTTTCGGGGTACGTGAACTATGGCTACACCTTC
TRBJ2-7	TRBD2	TRBV7-6	CASSPLAGGPGEQYF	TGTGCCAGCAGCCCTCTAGCGGGAGGGCCAGGCGAGCAGTACTTC
TRBJ2-7	NA	TRBV2	CASRVEAGYEQYF	TGTGCCAGCAGGGTTGAGGCCGGCTACGAGCAGTACTTC
TRBJ1-1	NA	TRBV5-1	CASSPQPGSVRANTEAFF	TGCGCCAGCAGCCCCCAGCCGGGATCAGTAAGGGCGAACACTGAAGCTTTCTTT
TRBJ1-6	TRBD1	TRBV5-4	CASSRPRQGHNSPLHF	TGTGCCAGCAGCCGCCCCCGACAGGGGCATAATTCACCCCTCCACTTT
TRBJ1-3	NA	TRBV30	CAWSVAQVSGNTIYF	TGTGCCTGGAGTGTAGCCCAGGTCTCTGGAAACACCATATATTTT
TRBJ2-6	TRBD1	TRBV27	CASSLYRGNSGANVLTF	TGTGCCAGCAGTTTGTACAGGGGGAACTCTGGGGCCAACGTCCTGACTTTC
TRBJ2-6	NA	TRBV9	CASSVLTGLTYSGANVLTF	TGTGCCAGCAGCGTACTAACGGGACTGACTTACTCTGGGGCCAACGTCCTGACTTTC
TRBJ2-7	TRBD2	TRBV28	CASSREGAYEQYF	TGTGCCAGCAGTCGGGAGGGGGCCTACGAGCAGTACTTC
TRBJ2-7	TRBD2	TRBV29-1	CSVGEGNEQYF	TGCAGCGTTGGGGAGGGTAACGAGCAGTACTTC
TRBJ2-3	NA	TRBV9	CASSLDVGDTSTDTQYF	TGTGCCAGCAGCCTCGACGTGGGGGACACTAGCACAGATACGCAGTATTTT
TRBJ1-1	NA	TRBV19	CASSIGSTGTEAFF	TGTGCCAGTAGTATAGGGTCGACGGGGACTGAAGCTTTCTTT
TRBJ1-3	NA	TRBV18	CASSPLTGIAGNTIYF	TGTGCCAGCTCACCGTTAACAGGGATCGCCGGAAACACCATATATTTT
TRBJ1-5	NA	TRBV2	CASSETQMNQPQHF	TGTGCCAGCAGTGAAACACAAATGAATCAGCCCCAGCATTTT
TRBJ2-7	TRBD1	TRBV4-1	CASSLKRDSFIYEQYF	TGCGCCAGCAGCCTAAAGAGGGACAGTTTTATCTACGAGCAGTACTTC
TRBJ2-1	NA	TRBV5-1	CASSLISGPTYNEQFF	TGCGCCAGCAGCTTAATTAGCGGACCTACCTACAATGAGCAGTTCTTC
TRBJ1-4	TRBD1	TRBV7-2	CASSSRDRGPTLFF	TGTGCCAGCAGCTCTAGGGACAGGGGACCGACACTGTTTTTT
TRBJ2-1	NA	TRBV11-2	CASRSLQGRGDNEQFF	TGTGCCAGCAGGTCTCTTCAGGGCAGGGGGGACAATGAGCAGTTCTTC
TRBJ1-5	NA	TRBV2	CAGSDTRSNQPQHF	TGTGCCGGAAGTGACACGAGGAGCAATCAGCCCCAGCATTTT
TRBJ2-1	NA	TRBV18	CASSPRQISYNEQFF	TGTGCCAGCTCACCGAGACAGATTTCCTACAATGAGCAGTTCTTC
TRBJ2-7	TRBD1	TRBV7-2	CASSLARQGAVYEQYF	TGTGCCAGCAGCTTGGCGCGACAGGGGGCCGTGTACGAGCAGTACTTC
TRBJ2-7	TRBD2	TRBV5-6	CASSVRTSGRLIIREQYF	TGTGCCAGCAGCGTCCGGACTAGCGGGAGGTTAATCATACGCGAGCAGTACTTC
TRBJ2-7	NA	TRBV4-1	CASSHPGWGEQYF	TGCGCCAGCAGCCACCCGGGGTGGGGAGAGCAGTACTTC
TRBJ2-2	NA	TRBV10-3	CAISESIGLGNPNTGELFF	TGTGCCATCAGTGAGTCTATTGGGCTGGGCAATCCGAACACCGGGGAGCTGTTTTTT
TRBJ2-7	TRBD1	TRBV10-2	CASSESGQGREQYF	TGCGCCAGCAGTGAGTCGGGACAGGGCCGCGAGCAGTACTTC
TRBJ1-1	NA	TRBV15	CATTTKTLNTEAFF	TGTGCCACCACCACCAAGACTCTGAACACTGAAGCTTTCTTT
TRBJ2-6	NA	TRBV6-4	CASSGRQAHSGANVLTF	TGTGCCAGCAGTGGGAGACAGGCCCACTCTGGGGCCAACGTCCTGACTTTC
TRBJ1-2	NA	TRBV30	CAWSEAGGYGYTF	TGTGCCTGGAGTGAGGCAGGAGGCTATGGCTACACCTTC
TRBJ1-1	NA	TRBV19	CASSAMGARGAFF	TGTGCCAGTAGTGCGATGGGGGCTCGCGGAGCTTTCTTT
TRBJ2-2	TRBD1	TRBV11-2	CASRSSRGQGNTGELFF	TGTGCCAGCAGGTCAAGCAGGGGACAGGGGAACACCGGGGAGCTGTTTTTT
TRBJ1-2	NA	TRBV2	CASSPRTANSYGYTF	TGTGCCAGCAGTCCCCGGACAGCCAACAGCTATGGCTACACCTTC
TRBJ1-6	NA	TRBV5-1	CASSLDGSPLHF	TGCGCCAGCAGCTTGGACGGGTCACCCCTCCACTTT
TRBJ1-1	NA	TRBV29-1	CSVAMAGGMNTEAFF	TGCAGCGTTGCAATGGCGGGGGGAATGAACACTGAAGCTTTCTTT
TRBJ1-5	NA	TRBV2	CASSEAPGVQPQHF	TGTGCCAGCAGCGAAGCTCCGGGGGTTCAGCCCCAGCATTTT
TRBJ2-7	NA	TRBV27	CASSLTGQGAEQYF	TGTGCCAGCAGTTTAACAGGGCAGGGAGCCGAGCAGTACTTC
TRBJ1-2	TRBD1	TRBV5-1	CASSRTGGLEDGYTF	TGCGCCAGCAGTCGGACAGGGGGCTTGGAGGATGGCTACACCTTC
TRBJ1-2	NA	TRBV6-1	CASSARSPRSRMGSGYTF	TGTGCCAGCAGTGCACGTTCCCCTAGATCCAGAATGGGTAGCGGCTACACCTTC
TRBJ1-5	TRBD1	TRBV18	CASSQGQGVYQPQHF	TGTGCCAGCTCACAGGGACAGGGAGTGTACCAGCCCCAGCATTTT
TRBJ2-2	NA	TRBV5-1	CASSAGRPPGELFF	TGCGCCAGCAGCGCGGGACGGCCTCCCGGGGAGCTGTTTTTT
TRBJ2-7	TRBD1	TRBV25-1	CASSLGQAPYEQYF	TGTGCCAGCAGTCTGGGACAGGCTCCCTACGAGCAGTACTTC
TRBJ2-5	NA	TRBV25-1	CASSPQTGIQETQYF	TGTGCCAGCAGTCCTCAAACAGGTATCCAAGAGACCCAGTACTTC
TRBJ1-1	NA	TRBV28	CASSFGGVLGGTEAFF	TGTGCCAGCAGTTTTGGGGGAGTCCTGGGGGGCACTGAAGCTTTCTTT
TRBJ2-1	NA	TRBV6-6	CASSYGSGEQFF	TGTGCCAGCAGTTACGGGTCCGGGGAGCAGTTCTTC
TRBJ2-3	NA	TRBV2	CASGETGLNVGTQYF	TGTGCCAGCGGGGAGACAGGTCTCAATGTAGGTACGCAGTATTTT